The T cell receptor beta chain described here comes from a study of monozygotic twins with inflammatory bowel disease. TCRdb reworked the 5' RACE reads into one entry per CDR3 protein, no DNA. Recorded for this sample: over 110,000 distinct CDR3 sequences. Germline-derived CDR1 and CDR2 are SGHAT and FQNNGV. The CDR3 sequence is 20 residues long. V usage is TRBV11-2 and J usage is TRBJ1-5; TCRdb's D gene call, TRBD1, goes unchecked for lack of DNA. The TCR was taken from a human donor with ulcerative colitis or Crohn's disease, or a healthy co-twin of an affected twin (not recorded which). The sample taken for sequencing was blood. This CDR3 reads CASSLDPQGRSMSSNQPQHF.